Listed here are 20 T cell receptor beta chains from one sample, sequenced in a study of shared clonotypes between healthy human individuals. The repertoire was sequenced with immunoSEQ multiplex PCR; TCRdb's copy has only in-frame clones and lacks some. The data show about 2.1 million clones, just over 90% seen once. Naive CD8 populations comprised CD45RO-negative cells positively selected for CCR7, excluding terminally differentiated effector memory CD45RA+ cells. The sample consisted of naive CD8+ T cells from PBMCs. Receptors were obtained from a young man in good health. Some clones in this sample may be carry-over from other donors' samples.

This chain uses TRBV10-2 with TRBJ2-7; D may correspond to TRBD1 or TRBD2 (5 bases each). V lost 2 bases and J 7 bases, leaving 18 bases between the germline ends. The CDR3 loop spans 15 amino acids. Germline-derived CDR1 and CDR2 are WSHSY and SAAADI. This CDR3 is CASSEPRGEDGEQYF. The CDR3 coding sequence is TGCGCCAGCAGTGAGCCGAGGGGCGAAGACGGGGAGCAGTACTTC.

The chain uses TRBV27 and TRBJ2-1; 7 positions agree with TRBD2. Germline CDR1 reads MNHEY; CDR2 reads SMNVEV (reference sequence). Losses at the gene ends were 3 bases for V and 3 bases for J; bases not matched to a gene: 14. The CDR3 loop spans 18 amino acids. As DNA, the CDR3 is TGTGCCAGCAGTTTCCCCCCAAGAGCGGGGCTTCACTACAATGAGCAGTTCTTC. Translating it yields CASSFPPRAGLHYNEQFF.

The chain is built from TRBV1 and TRBJ2-3; the D call of TRBD2 is as the table states it, not checked on the DNA. TRBV1 is a listed pseudogene. This CDR3 is 21 amino acids long. The CDR3 region is CTSSQPSPTAGGRSSTDTQYF. As DNA, the CDR3 is TGCACCAGCAGCCAACCTAGCCCTACAGCGGGAGGACGATCCTCCACAGATACGCAGTATTTT.

The chain couples TRBV27 to TRBJ2-1; D is perhaps TRBD1 (6 bases). The V gene's germline CDR1 is MNHEY and CDR2 SMNVEV (reference sequence). CDR3 length equals 15 residues. V was trimmed by 5 bases and J by 3 bases, leaving 14 bases between them. CDR3 loop: CASSPRTAHYNEQFF. CDR3 nucleotides: TGTGCCAGCAGTCCCCGGACAGCCCACTACAATGAGCAGTTCTTC.

This clone was picked up one time. The sample contains more than one DNA sequence encoding this CDR3. The DNA of the CDR3 is TGTGCCAGCAGCGTAGGACACAGCTCCTACGAGCAGTACTTC. Translated: CASSVGHSSYEQYF. V usage is TRBV9 and J usage is TRBJ2-7; D uncertain. Trimming shortened V by 0 bases and J by 0 bases, and 7 bases separated the two germline ends. The CDR3 loop spans 14 amino acids. Germline V gene data show CDR1 as SGDLS and CDR2 as YYNGEE.

This sequence joins TRBV29-1 and TRBJ2-1, with 14 nucleotides matching TRBD2. This CDR3 has 16 amino acids. The germline gives CDR1 SQVTM, CDR2 ANQGSEA. V trimming: 1 base; J trimming: 8 bases; junction bases outside the gene matches: 7. The CDR3 DNA is TGCAGCGTTGAAGGGACTAGCGGGAGGATAGTGCATGAGCAGTTCTTC. Residues: CSVEGTSGRIVHEQFF.

This chain joins TRBV15 and TRBJ2-1, with 10 bases aligning to TRBD2. The length of the CDR3 is 17 residues. V lost 0 bases and J lost 8; bases outside the gene matches: 10. Germline V lookup: CDR1 LNHNV, CDR2 YYDKDF (reference sequence). The DNA of the CDR3 is TGTGCCACCAGCAGAGATCATCTAGCGGGAGAAGGATATGAGCAGTTCTTC. Amino acid sequence: CATSRDHLAGEGYEQFF.

V is TRBV11-2 and J is TRBJ2-5, with 11 bases matching TRBD2. This CDR3 is built from 19 residues. The J segment lost 4 bases and the V segment lost 5 bases, leaving 18 bases of the junction unmatched. Germline V gene sequence: CDR1 SGHAT, CDR2 FQNNGV. The CDR3 loop reads CASSTGAVLAGVWLETQYF. As DNA, the CDR3 is TGTGCCAGCAGCACCGGGGCGGTACTAGCGGGAGTTTGGCTAGAGACCCAGTACTTC. Based on the CDR3 plus reference TRBV11-2 and TRBJ2-5, the full variable domain is EAGVAQSPRYKIIEKRQSVAFWCNPISGHATLYWYQQILGQGPKLLIQFQNNGVVDDSQLPKDRFSAERLKGVDSTLKIQPAKLEDSAVYLCASSTGAVLAGVWLETQYFGPGTRLLVL.

V and J are TRBV14 and TRBJ2-1, with D unclear. Germline values: CDR1 SGHDN, CDR2 FVKESK. The CDR3 extends over 16 amino acids. V was pared by 4 bases and J by 6 bases, with 19 bases between. The CDR3 bases are TGTGCCAGCAGCCCCTCCCCCCTCGGCCTACCCAATGAGCAGTTCTTC. Amino acids: CASSPSPLGLPNEQFF.

Points on this clone: This sequence may be a read error, since a much larger clone differs from it by one base. This sample includes further DNA sequences coding for the same CDR3. This rearrangement joins TRBV27 to TRBJ2-7; D is ambiguous. The CDR3 spans 11 residues. V lost 5 bases and J lost 2, with 4 bases in between. Germline V gene sequence: CDR1 MNHEY, CDR2 SMNVEV (reference sequence). CDR3 nucleotides: TGTGCCAGCAGTGACACCTACGAGCAGTACTTC. It codes for CASSDTYEQYF.

V and J are TRBV10-3 and TRBJ2-7; a possible D gene is TRBD1 (5 bases). The V end lost 0 bases, the J end lost 3 bases, and 9 bases lay between the germline ends. The CDR3 has 14 residues. Germline V gene lookup returns CDR1 ENHRY and CDR2 SYGVKD. CDR3 in amino acids: CAISESGRVYEQYF. CDR3 nucleotides: TGTGCCATCAGTGAGTCGGGCAGGGTCTACGAGCAGTACTTC.

This clone has a handful of counts. V and J are TRBV29-1 and TRBJ1-1; D is uncertain. The CDR3 totals 12 residues. Trimming took off 6 bases at V and 0 bases at J, with 8 bases between the two ends. The germline V gene has CDR1 SQVTM and CDR2 ANQGSEA. The CDR3 is CSVPDMNTEAFF. DNA for the CDR3: TGCAGCGTACCAGATATGAACACTGAAGCTTTCTTT.

V usage is TRBV6-1 and J usage is TRBJ1-1; D not resolved. V was cut by 8 bases and J by 7 bases, with 20 bases left in between. The length of the CDR3 is 14 residues. Germline loops: CDR1 MNHNS, CDR2 SASEGT. The CDR3: CASAGNEPNGEAFF. The CDR3, as DNA: TGTGCCAGCGCCGGTAACGAGCCCAACGGTGAAGCTTTCTTT.

The CDR3 loop is CASSPFLADSYNEQFF. The CDR3 DNA reads as TGTGCCAGCAGCCCATTTCTAGCGGACTCCTACAATGAGCAGTTCTTC. V is TRBV7-7 and J is TRBJ2-1; 7 bases map to TRBD2. Trimming at V came to 5 bases and at J to 0 bases, leaving 7 bases not matched to a gene. This CDR3 is 16 amino acids long. From germline, CDR1 is SSHAT and CDR2 FNYEAQ (reference sequence).

The chain employs TRBV19 and TRBJ1-1; tentatively, D is TRBD1 (5 bases). V shed 5 bases and J shed 3 bases, with 16 bases lying between them. Per the germline V gene, CDR1 is LNHDA and CDR2 is SQIVND (reference sequence). CDR3 length equals 15 residues. The CDR3 nucleotides read TGTGCCAGTAGTGCGTTTCGGGGGAGGCACACTGAAGCTTTCTTT. Protein: CASSAFRGRHTEAFF.

V is TRBV5-4 and J is TRBJ2-1; weak D call: TRBD2 (5 bases). Trimming took off 2 bases at V and 0 bases at J, with 21 bases between the two ends. Per germline, CDR1 SGHNT and CDR2 YYREEE (reference sequence). CDR3 length equals 19 residues. The CDR3 nucleotides read TGTGCCAGCAGCTTACTTCCCTGGGAGCGCCAGAGCTCCTACAATGAGCAGTTCTTC. Translation: CASSLLPWERQSSYNEQFF.

V is TRBV27 and J is TRBJ2-7; D is perhaps TRBD1 or TRBD2 (5 bases each). This CDR3 is 14 amino acids long. Per the germline V gene, CDR1 is MNHEY and CDR2 is SMNVEV (reference sequence). Trimming left V 7 bases short and J 5 bases short, with 18 bases between. CDR3 DNA: TGTGCCAGCAAAGCCGGGACCCTACTTGACGAGCAGTACTTC. This translates into CASKAGTLLDEQYF.

The chain employs TRBV2 and TRBJ2-5; D uncertain. V was trimmed by 7 bases and J by 1 base, leaving 16 bases between them. The germline gives CDR1 SNHLY, CDR2 FYNNEI. CDR3 length equals 15 residues. The CDR3 is CASTAWVEAQETQYF. Written as DNA, the CDR3 is TGTGCCAGCACCGCGTGGGTGGAAGCCCAAGAGACCCAGTACTTC.

The chain links TRBV27 to TRBJ2-3, with TRBD1 matching over 9 bases. Trimming removed 5 bases from V and 4 bases from J; junction bases left unmatched: 4. Germline V CDR1 and CDR2: MNHEY, SMNVEV (reference sequence). The CDR3 has 14 residues. For the CDR3, the DNA is TGTGCCAGCAGTGCACGACAGGGGGCAGATACGCAGTATTTT. Translated, it gives CASSARQGADTQYF.

This clone was picked up one time. The chain combines TRBV5-6 with TRBJ2-2; TRBD2 matches at 11 bases. The germline CDR1 and CDR2 sequences are SGHDT and YYEEEE. This CDR3 spans 17 amino acids. The J segment lost 8 bases and the V segment lost 0 bases, leaving 9 bases of the junction unmatched. For the CDR3, the DNA is TGTGCCAGCAGCTTGGCCATAGCGGGAGGGCCAGGTGGGGAGCTGTTTTTT. Translated, it gives CASSLAIAGGPGGELFF.